A selection of T cell receptor beta chains follows, all from one sample in a study of T-cell memory formation after mild COVID-19. TCRdb called the 5' RACE reads again in MiXCR, with one record for every CDR3 protein. The sample includes 450,000 or so distinct CDR3 sequences, around 27% of them seen just once. Material: PBMCs or a T cell subset sorted from them (not recorded which). The receptors derive from an adult woman who had mild COVID-19 (a few samples of this study predate the infection). Cell type and time point are not known. The CDR3 runs from the conserved cysteine through the conserved F or W. Fields, in order: J gene, D gene, V gene, clone size, CDR3 length, CDR3 protein, CDR3 DNA. A D gene is named only where the DNA matches it firmly. Clone size is given for some rows only: seen once, a few or many times, or a class if the clone is expanded.

j_call: TRBJ1-2
d_call: TRBD1
v_call: TRBV10-3
clone_size: NA
cdr3_length: 14
cdr3_aa: CAISGQGGGYGYTF
cdr3_nt: TGTGCCATCAGCGGACAGGGAGGGGGCTATGGCTACACCTTC

j_call: TRBJ2-1
d_call: TRBD2
v_call: TRBV10-3
clone_size: NA
cdr3_length: 14
cdr3_aa: CAIREAGGLNEQFF
cdr3_nt: TGTGCCATCAGGGAAGCGGGAGGTCTCAATGAGCAGTTCTTC

j_call: TRBJ1-2
d_call: NA
v_call: TRBV20-1
clone_size: NA
cdr3_length: 13
cdr3_aa: CSASVRTAYGYTF
cdr3_nt: TGCAGTGCTAGCGTCCGCACGGCGTATGGCTACACCTTC

j_call: TRBJ2-5
d_call: NA
v_call: TRBV24-1
clone_size: few
cdr3_length: 15
cdr3_aa: CATSGKNRAQETQYF
cdr3_nt: TGTGCCACCAGTGGGAAAAACAGGGCACAAGAGACCCAGTACTTC

j_call: TRBJ2-3
d_call: TRBD1
v_call: TRBV5-1
clone_size: few
cdr3_length: 15
cdr3_aa: CASSHDRVGTDTQYF
cdr3_nt: TGCGCCAGCAGTCACGACAGGGTGGGCACAGATACGCAGTATTTT

j_call: TRBJ2-3
d_call: NA
v_call: TRBV12-3/TRBV12-4
clone_size: NA
cdr3_length: 16
cdr3_aa: CASSRIRGGGTDTQYF
cdr3_nt: TGTGCCAGCAGTCGTATCAGGGGAGGGGGCACAGATACGCAGTATTTT

j_call: TRBJ2-5
d_call: TRBD1
v_call: TRBV15
clone_size: NA
cdr3_length: 16
cdr3_aa: CATSRDRALTQETQYF
cdr3_nt: TGTGCCACCAGCAGGGACAGGGCATTGACGCAAGAGACCCAGTACTTC

j_call: TRBJ1-1
d_call: NA
v_call: TRBV7-9
clone_size: few
cdr3_length: 14
cdr3_aa: CASSLAPRNTEAFF
cdr3_nt: TGTGCCAGCAGCTTAGCGCCGCGTAACACTGAAGCTTTCTTT

j_call: TRBJ2-7
d_call: NA
v_call: TRBV20-1
clone_size: NA
cdr3_length: 14
cdr3_aa: CSASWTAQSYEQYF
cdr3_nt: TGCAGTGCTAGCTGGACGGCACAATCCTACGAGCAGTACTTC

j_call: TRBJ2-5
d_call: TRBD2
v_call: TRBV12-5
clone_size: few
cdr3_length: 14
cdr3_aa: CASGLAGAEETQYF
cdr3_nt: TGTGCTAGTGGACTAGCGGGGGCCGAAGAGACCCAGTACTTC

j_call: TRBJ2-1
d_call: TRBD1
v_call: TRBV20-1
clone_size: NA
cdr3_length: 12
cdr3_aa: CSGDTGGRGKFF
cdr3_nt: TGCAGTGGGGATACAGGGGGTCGGGGGAAGTTCTTC

j_call: TRBJ2-7
d_call: TRBD2
v_call: TRBV20-1
clone_size: NA
cdr3_length: 15
cdr3_aa: CSAFGLADVVYEQYF
cdr3_nt: TGCAGTGCTTTCGGACTAGCGGACGTTGTCTACGAGCAGTACTTC

j_call: TRBJ1-3
d_call: NA
v_call: TRBV7-7
clone_size: once
cdr3_length: 16
cdr3_aa: CASSPTIGSPGNTIYF
cdr3_nt: TGTGCCAGCAGCCCTACGATTGGTTCCCCTGGAAACACCATATATTTT

j_call: TRBJ1-5
d_call: TRBD1
v_call: TRBV7-8
clone_size: NA
cdr3_length: 16
cdr3_aa: CASSSADRGLGQPQHF
cdr3_nt: TGTGCCAGCAGCTCTGCCGACAGGGGGCTAGGACAGCCCCAGCATTTT

j_call: TRBJ2-3
d_call: TRBD2
v_call: TRBV11-2
clone_size: NA
cdr3_length: 15
cdr3_aa: CASSLLAGGADTQYF
cdr3_nt: TGTGCCAGCAGCTTATTAGCGGGGGGGGCAGATACGCAGTATTTT

j_call: TRBJ1-2
d_call: TRBD1
v_call: TRBV15
clone_size: NA
cdr3_length: 13
cdr3_aa: CATSRGQSYGYTF
cdr3_nt: TGTGCCACCAGCAGGGGACAGTCCTATGGCTACACCTTC

j_call: TRBJ1-1
d_call: NA
v_call: TRBV4-2
clone_size: NA
cdr3_length: 20
cdr3_aa: CASSRAPGNLRSRAITEAFF
cdr3_nt: TGTGCCAGCAGCCGAGCTCCAGGTAATCTGAGATCCAGGGCTATTACTGAAGCTTTCTTT

j_call: TRBJ2-1
d_call: NA
v_call: TRBV14
clone_size: many
cdr3_length: 16
cdr3_aa: CASSQLRAVPYNEQFF
cdr3_nt: TGTGCCAGCAGCCAACTGCGGGCGGTGCCCTACAATGAGCAGTTCTTC

j_call: TRBJ2-1
d_call: TRBD2
v_call: TRBV12-5
clone_size: NA
cdr3_length: 15
cdr3_aa: CASGFGLAGYNEQFF
cdr3_nt: TGTGCTAGTGGTTTCGGACTAGCGGGATACAATGAGCAGTTCTTC

j_call: TRBJ2-2
d_call: TRBD2
v_call: TRBV24-1
clone_size: NA
cdr3_length: 19
cdr3_aa: CATSDPLPGLAGWTGELFF
cdr3_nt: TGTGCCACCAGTGACCCCCTTCCGGGACTAGCGGGATGGACCGGGGAGCTGTTTTTT

j_call: TRBJ2-1
d_call: NA
v_call: TRBV20-1
clone_size: once
cdr3_length: 13
cdr3_aa: CSAGPTGREVEFF
cdr3_nt: TGCAGTGCTGGACCGACAGGGCGGGAGGTTGAGTTCTTC

j_call: TRBJ2-5
d_call: NA
v_call: TRBV12-3/TRBV12-4
clone_size: NA
cdr3_length: 13
cdr3_aa: CASSTDHGETQYF
cdr3_nt: TGTGCCAGCAGTACAGACCACGGCGAGACCCAGTACTTC

j_call: TRBJ2-1
d_call: TRBD2
v_call: TRBV20-1
clone_size: few
cdr3_length: 14
cdr3_aa: CSASVSGAYGEQFF
cdr3_nt: TGCAGTGCTAGTGTAAGCGGGGCTTACGGTGAGCAGTTCTTC

j_call: TRBJ1-1
d_call: NA
v_call: TRBV9
clone_size: NA
cdr3_length: 14
cdr3_aa: CASSVSAVNTEAFF
cdr3_nt: TGTGCCAGCAGCGTATCAGCGGTGAACACTGAAGCTTTCTTT

j_call: TRBJ1-2
d_call: NA
v_call: TRBV7-2
clone_size: once
cdr3_length: 16
cdr3_aa: CASSLLGPLQALGYTF
cdr3_nt: TGTGCCAGCAGCCTCCTAGGCCCTTTACAAGCGCTTGGCTACACCTTC

j_call: TRBJ2-6
d_call: TRBD1
v_call: TRBV15
clone_size: NA
cdr3_length: 16
cdr3_aa: CATSRRQGSGANVLTF
cdr3_nt: TGTGCCACCAGCAGAAGACAGGGGTCCGGGGCCAACGTCCTGACTTTC

j_call: TRBJ2-7
d_call: TRBD2
v_call: TRBV20-1
clone_size: few
cdr3_length: 14
cdr3_aa: CSRSLAGADYEQYF
cdr3_nt: TGCAGTAGATCTTTAGCGGGAGCCGACTACGAGCAGTACTTC

j_call: TRBJ2-2
d_call: NA
v_call: TRBV4-2
clone_size: NA
cdr3_length: 15
cdr3_aa: CASSQYSGWTGELFF
cdr3_nt: TGTGCCAGCAGCCAATACTCGGGGTGGACCGGGGAGCTGTTTTTT

j_call: TRBJ2-5
d_call: TRBD2
v_call: TRBV9
clone_size: NA
cdr3_length: 18
cdr3_aa: CASSAQGGLAPNKETQYF
cdr3_nt: TGTGCCAGCAGCGCCCAGGGGGGACTAGCGCCTAATAAAGAGACCCAGTACTTC

j_call: TRBJ2-3
d_call: NA
v_call: TRBV7-2
clone_size: few
cdr3_length: 14
cdr3_aa: CASSLGPHRDTQYF
cdr3_nt: TGTGCCAGCAGCTTAGGTCCACATAGAGATACGCAGTATTTT

j_call: TRBJ2-7
d_call: TRBD1
v_call: TRBV6-5
clone_size: NA
cdr3_length: 15
cdr3_aa: CASSDRGIGSYEQYF
cdr3_nt: TGTGCCAGCAGCGACAGGGGGATAGGTTCCTACGAGCAGTACTTC

j_call: TRBJ1-6
d_call: NA
v_call: TRBV3-1
clone_size: few
cdr3_length: 15
cdr3_aa: CASSQDEGGGSPLHF
cdr3_nt: TGTGCCAGCAGCCAAGATGAGGGGGGCGGTTCACCCCTCCACTTT

j_call: TRBJ2-5
d_call: NA
v_call: TRBV7-8
clone_size: few
cdr3_length: 13
cdr3_aa: CASSFMEQETQYF
cdr3_nt: TGTGCCAGCAGCTTTATGGAACAAGAGACCCAGTACTTC

j_call: TRBJ2-3
d_call: NA
v_call: TRBV12-3/TRBV12-4
clone_size: few
cdr3_length: 14
cdr3_aa: CASSSAGPLDTQYF
cdr3_nt: TGTGCCAGCAGTTCCGCGGGACCTCTCGATACGCAGTATTTT

j_call: TRBJ2-1
d_call: NA
v_call: TRBV24-1
clone_size: NA
cdr3_length: 14
cdr3_aa: CATSDLLVGNEQFF
cdr3_nt: TGTGCCACCAGTGATTTGCTCGTCGGCAATGAGCAGTTCTTC

j_call: TRBJ2-7
d_call: NA
v_call: TRBV7-9
clone_size: few
cdr3_length: 17
cdr3_aa: CASSLAPGDRPNYEQYF
cdr3_nt: TGTGCCAGCAGCTTAGCCCCGGGTGACAGGCCGAACTACGAGCAGTACTTC

j_call: TRBJ1-2
d_call: NA
v_call: TRBV7-8
clone_size: few
cdr3_length: 13
cdr3_aa: CASSLEGYYGYTF
cdr3_nt: TGTGCCAGCAGCTTAGAAGGGTACTATGGCTACACCTTC

j_call: TRBJ2-1
d_call: NA
v_call: TRBV2
clone_size: NA
cdr3_length: 15
cdr3_aa: CASSDPGALYNEQFF
cdr3_nt: TGTGCCAGCAGTGATCCAGGGGCCTTATACAATGAGCAGTTCTTC

j_call: TRBJ2-7
d_call: NA
v_call: TRBV7-9
clone_size: NA
cdr3_length: 12
cdr3_aa: CASSLDWDEQYF
cdr3_nt: TGTGCCAGCAGCTTAGACTGGGACGAGCAGTACTTC

j_call: TRBJ1-1
d_call: NA
v_call: TRBV27
clone_size: few
cdr3_length: 13
cdr3_aa: CASSFGRTNEAFF
cdr3_nt: TGTGCCAGCAGTTTCGGCCGAACTAATGAAGCTTTCTTT

j_call: TRBJ1-2
d_call: NA
v_call: TRBV6-6
clone_size: NA
cdr3_length: 15
cdr3_aa: CASSYSIDNNYGYTF
cdr3_nt: TGTGCCAGCAGTTACTCGATAGATAATAACTATGGCTACACCTTC

j_call: TRBJ1-1
d_call: NA
v_call: TRBV12-3/TRBV12-4
clone_size: NA
cdr3_length: 18
cdr3_aa: CASSLRGRVFIGNTEAFF
cdr3_nt: TGTGCCAGCAGTTTGAGAGGGAGGGTGTTTATCGGGAACACTGAAGCTTTCTTT

j_call: TRBJ2-3
d_call: NA
v_call: TRBV29-1
clone_size: NA
cdr3_length: 14
cdr3_aa: CSAKVGTTTDTQYF
cdr3_nt: TGCAGCGCAAAGGTCGGGACCACCACAGATACGCAGTATTTT

j_call: TRBJ2-5
d_call: NA
v_call: TRBV5-1
clone_size: many
cdr3_length: 16
cdr3_aa: CASSLDAGARMETQYF
cdr3_nt: TGCGCCAGCAGCTTGGATGCGGGGGCGCGAATGGAGACCCAGTACTTC

j_call: TRBJ2-5
d_call: NA
v_call: TRBV7-9
clone_size: NA
cdr3_length: 14
cdr3_aa: CASSSSGAQETQYF
cdr3_nt: TGTGCCAGCAGCTCCAGTGGGGCCCAAGAGACCCAGTACTTC